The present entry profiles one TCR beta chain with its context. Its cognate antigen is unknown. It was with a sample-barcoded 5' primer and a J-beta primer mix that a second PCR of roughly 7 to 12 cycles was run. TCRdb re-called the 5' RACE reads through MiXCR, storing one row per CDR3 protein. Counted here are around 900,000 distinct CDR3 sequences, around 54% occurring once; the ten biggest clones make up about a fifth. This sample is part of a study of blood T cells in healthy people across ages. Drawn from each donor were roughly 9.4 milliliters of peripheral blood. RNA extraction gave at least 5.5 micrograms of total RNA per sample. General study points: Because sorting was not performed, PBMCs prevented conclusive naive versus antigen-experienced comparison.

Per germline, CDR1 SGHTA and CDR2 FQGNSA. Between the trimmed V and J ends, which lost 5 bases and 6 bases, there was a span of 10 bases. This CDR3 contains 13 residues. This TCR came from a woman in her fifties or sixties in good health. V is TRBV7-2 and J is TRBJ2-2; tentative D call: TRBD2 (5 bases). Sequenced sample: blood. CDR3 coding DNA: TGTGCCAGCAGCCCAAAGCGGTCCGGGGAGCTGTTTTTT. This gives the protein CASSPKRSGELFF.